Below are 9 T cell receptor beta chains sequenced from a single sample in a study of blood T cell repertoires in COVID-19. The data were produced by immunoSEQ multiplex PCR, yet TCRdb's version contains in-frame clones alone and is incomplete. The sample has about half a million clones, roughly 87% seen once. Input material: peripheral blood. Receptor source: a man between 18 and 29 years old with COVID-19, enrolled during active disease.

The CDR3 loop reads CASSAEITDTQYF. CDR3 nucleotides: TGCGCCAGCAGTGCCGAGATCACAGATACGCAGTATTTT. This chain connects TRBV10-1 to TRBJ2-3; D unclear. V lost 4 bases to trimming and J lost 2 bases, with 7 bases between them. Per germline, CDR1 WNHNN and CDR2 SYGVQD (reference sequence). The CDR3 loop spans 13 amino acids.

This chain joins TRBV11-3 and TRBJ2-2, with TRBD2 matching 13 bases. The CDR3 is 17 amino acids. Germline CDR1 SGHNT, CDR2 YENEEA. The V and J ends lost 5 bases and 3 bases, in that order; junction bases with no gene match: 6. The CDR3 protein is CASSPGLAGDDTGELFF. DNA for the CDR3: TGTGCCAGCAGCCCCGGACTAGCGGGAGATGACACCGGGGAGCTGTTTTTT.

The chain carries TRBV10-3 and TRBJ1-6, with 7 nucleotides matching TRBD1. The CDR3 is 18 amino acids. J lost 10 bases, V lost 0 bases, and 15 bases had no gene match. Germline CDR1 is ENHRY and CDR2 is SYGVKD. The CDR3 DNA sequence: TGTGCCATCAGTGAGTCCGTAGACAGGGTGAGAGGTGAATCACCCCTCCACTTT. This encodes CAISESVDRVRGESPLHF.

The CDR3 region is CASSGSGAGELFF. The CDR3 nucleotides are TGTGCCAGCAGTGGGTCAGGGGCTGGGGAGCTGTTTTTT. This rearrangement joins TRBV28 to TRBJ2-2; TRBD1 might be the D (6 bases). Germline V lookup: CDR1 MDHEN, CDR2 SYDVKM. Trimming took off 5 bases at V and 8 bases at J, with 12 bases between the two ends. CDR3 length: 13 residues. The whole variable domain, remainder taken from reference TRBV28 and TRBJ2-2, is DVKVTQSSRYLVKRTGEKVFLECVQDMDHENMFWYRQDPGLGLRLIYFSYDVKMKEKGDIPEGYSVSREKKERFSLILESASTNQTSMYLCASSGSGAGELFFGEGSRLTVL.

This clone was seen more than once but under ten times. The gene calls are TRBV10-3 and TRBJ2-7, with 9 bases matching TRBD1. Looked up from germline, CDR1 is ENHRY and CDR2 is SYGVKD. The junction had 5 bases not matched to a gene; V was cut back by 6 bases and J by 5 bases. The CDR3 is 13 residues long. This CDR3 reads CAIRTGTGNEQYF. The DNA of the CDR3 is TGTGCCATCAGGACCGGGACAGGGAACGAGCAGTACTTC.

V is TRBV6-5 and J is TRBJ2-7, with a weak D call TRBD1 (6 bases). CDR3 length equals 14 residues. Germline lookup yields CDR1 MNHEY and CDR2 SVGAGI. The ends were cut back, 2 bases at V and 5 bases at J, with 13 bases in the middle. CDR3 nucleotides: TGTGCCAGCAGTTACCAGGGGTTTCGAAACGAGCAGTACTTC. It translates to CASSYQGFRNEQYF.

This clone occurred once. The V gene is TRBV3-1 (or the pseudogene TRBV3-2), the J gene TRBJ2-3, with a weak D call TRBD2 (5 bases). V lost 8 bases and J 1 base, leaving 16 bases between the germline ends. The CDR3 length is 15 residues. CDR1 is LGHDT, CDR2 YNNKEL, per germline (reference sequence). The CDR3 spells CASSRGFDGTDTQYF. The CDR3, as DNA: TGTGCCAGCTCCCGCGGGTTCGATGGCACAGATACGCAGTATTTT.

The rearrangement joins TRBV29-1 to TRBJ2-3; D is perhaps TRBD2 (5 bases). Germline V gene data show CDR1 as SQVTM and CDR2 as ANQGSEA. The CDR3 totals 15 residues. Trimming took 1 base from V and 4 from J, leaving 15 bases between them. CDR3 amino acids: CSVEVVERYSDTQYF. CDR3 nucleotides: TGCAGCGTTGAAGTCGTCGAGCGGTATTCAGATACGCAGTATTTT.

This clone was recorded once. Distinct nucleotide sequences in the sample also encode this CDR3. The chain carries TRBV7-9 and TRBJ1-4; 10 positions match TRBD1. CDR3 length: 14 amino acids. CDR1 SEHNR and CDR2 FQNEAQ come from the germline V gene (reference sequence). With 4 bases clipped from V and 5 bases from J, the junction kept 1 base outside the gene matches. CDR3 region: CASSSGQGNEKLFF. DNA for the CDR3: TGTGCCAGCAGCTCGGGACAGGGGAATGAAAAACTGTTTTTT.